Presented here are 3 T cell receptor beta chains from one specimen sequenced in a study of a mutant IDH1 vaccine in newly diagnosed glioma. Assay used: immunoSEQ multiplex PCR; TCRdb lists only in-frame clones, some missing. The top ten hold around 1.2% of the sample, which has tens of thousands of clones, roughly 93% seen once. Time point reported: baseline, week 1 (first vaccination visit). Treatment specified: pre-vaccination baseline after standard-of-care therapy. Here the sequenced sample was PBMCs, taken from a glioma patient treated with radiotherapy, temozolomide or both. All receptors come from a man in his forties with glioma.

This chain links TRBV27 with TRBJ2-3; 9 bases are a match to TRBD1. CDR3 length: 16 residues. V lost 7 bases, J lost 4 bases, and 12 bases stayed unmatched. CDR1 and CDR2 (germline): MNHEY, SMNVEV (reference sequence). The CDR3 sequence is CASTENRGRYADTQYF. In DNA form, the CDR3 reads TGTGCCAGCACCGAAAACAGGGGGCGATATGCAGATACGCAGTATTTT.

As concerns this clone: Other DNA sequences within the sample encode an identical CDR3. This rearrangement joins TRBV19 to TRBJ2-7; D is undetermined. V lost 3 bases to trimming and J lost 4 bases, with 4 bases between them. CDR1 LNHDA and CDR2 SQIVND come from the germline V gene (reference sequence). The CDR3 totals 11 residues. The CDR3 sequence is CASSIGYEQYF. DNA for the CDR3: TGTGCCAGTAGTATTGGATACGAGCAGTACTTC.

V gene TRBV11-2 combines with J gene TRBJ2-1; 7 bases are a match to TRBD1. Unmatched junction bases numbered 4, after V lost 1 base and J lost 4 bases. The CDR3 runs to 15 residues. Germline CDR1 and CDR2: SGHAT and FQNNGV. This CDR3 reads CASSLVDRAYNEQFF. In DNA form, the CDR3 reads TGTGCCAGCAGCTTAGTCGACAGGGCTTACAATGAGCAGTTCTTC.